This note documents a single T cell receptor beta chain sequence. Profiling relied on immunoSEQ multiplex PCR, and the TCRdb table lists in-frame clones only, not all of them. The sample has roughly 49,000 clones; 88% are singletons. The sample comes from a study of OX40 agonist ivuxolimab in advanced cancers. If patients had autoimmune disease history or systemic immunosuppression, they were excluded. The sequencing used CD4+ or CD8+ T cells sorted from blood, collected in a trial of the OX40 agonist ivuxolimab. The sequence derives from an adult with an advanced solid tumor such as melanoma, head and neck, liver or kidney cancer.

This CDR3 reads CASTPGRPNTGELFF. In DNA, the CDR3 is TGTGCCAGCACCCCGGGACGGCCAAACACCGGGGAGCTGTTTTTT. The chain carries TRBV7-2 and TRBJ2-2; tentatively, D is TRBD1 or TRBD2 (5 bases each). This CDR3 contains 15 residues. The germline V gene encodes CDR1 SGHTA and CDR2 FQGNSA. Trimming removed 7 bases at V and 2 bases at J, with 14 bases between.